A selection of T cell receptor beta chains follows, all from one sample in a study of cytomegalovirus exposure and HLA in healthy donors. Clones were sequenced by immunoSEQ multiplex PCR, and TCRdb holds only the in-frame ones, with some missing. The sample carries hundreds of thousands of clones, around 87% recorded once. The sequenced material came from PBMCs. These receptors came from a man younger than 35 in good health and CMV-seronegative. Both conserved end residues are part of each CDR3. The D gene is left open where the match is weak. Clone size is given for some rows only: seen once, a few or many times, or a class if the clone is expanded.

abundance	v_gene	j_gene	len	d_gene	CDR3aa	CDR3nt
.	TRBV28	TRBJ2-3	16	TRBD2	CASSFGLAGGADTQYF	TGTGCCAGCAGTTTCGGACTAGCGGGAGGGGCAGATACGCAGTATTTT
.	TRBV5-1	TRBJ2-3	15	TRBD2	CASGLGTSGTDTQYF	TGCGCCAGCGGATTAGGGACTAGCGGCACAGATACGCAGTATTTT
.	TRBV6-4	TRBJ2-3	15	.	CASSEEGAGTDTQYF	TGTGCCAGCAGTGAGGAGGGCGCCGGCACAGATACGCAGTATTTT
.	TRBV19	TRBJ1-2	15	.	CASSRADKPPGGYTF	TGTGCCAGTAGTCGGGCCGACAAACCGCCGGGAGGCTACACCTTC
few	TRBV19	TRBJ2-7	14	TRBD2	CASSVGTSGYEQYF	TGTGCCAGTAGTGTAGGGACTAGCGGATACGAGCAGTACTTC
.	TRBV28	TRBJ2-7	17	.	CASSLWPRGDASYEQYF	TGTGCCAGCAGTTTATGGCCGCGGGGTGACGCCTCCTACGAGCAGTACTTC
.	TRBV14	TRBJ2-7	11	.	CASSQGLEQYF	TGTGCCAGCAGCCAGGGCTTAGAGCAGTACTTC
.	TRBV5-4	TRBJ2-7	14	TRBD2	CASSFGREKNEQYF	TGTGCCAGCAGCTTCGGGCGGGAGAAAAACGAGCAGTACTTC
once	TRBV28	TRBJ2-2	14	.	CASRMASNTGELFF	TGTGCCAGCAGGATGGCTTCGAACACCGGGGAGCTGTTTTTT
.	TRBV28	TRBJ1-5	16	TRBD1	CASKTGALYSNQPQHF	TGTGCCAGCAAGACAGGGGCCCTGTATAGCAATCAGCCCCAGCATTTT
.	TRBV19	TRBJ1-1	13	.	CASSINQVPEAFF	TGTGCCAGTAGTATAAATCAGGTACCTGAAGCTTTCTTT
.	TRBV5-1	TRBJ1-1	16	.	CASSLDPGKGKTEAFF	TGCGCCAGCAGCTTGGATCCGGGAAAGGGAAAAACTGAAGCTTTCTTT
.	TRBV7-3	TRBJ2-7	15	TRBD2	CASSLTSGTSKEQYF	TGTGCCAGCAGCTTAACTAGCGGGACCTCCAAAGAGCAGTACTTC
.	TRBV5-1	TRBJ2-1	14	TRBD1	CASSAGTGRSEQFF	TGCGCCAGCAGCGCCGGGACAGGGAGGAGTGAGCAGTTCTTC
.	TRBV30	TRBJ2-7	14	.	CAWNPLRRENEQYF	TGTGCCTGGAACCCTCTCAGGAGGGAAAACGAGCAGTACTTC
.	TRBV5-1	TRBJ1-1	13	.	CASSLGAGTEAFF	TGCGCCAGCAGTTTAGGAGCCGGGACTGAAGCTTTCTTT
once	TRBV6-4	TRBJ2-5	15	TRBD2	CASSGVAGGQETQYF	TGTGCCAGCAGTGGAGTAGCGGGGGGCCAAGAGACCCAGTACTTC
.	TRBV6-5	TRBJ2-3	13	.	CASSAPGTDTQYF	TGTGCCAGCAGTGCCCCGGGAACAGATACGCAGTATTTT
.	TRBV10-3	TRBJ2-5	14	TRBD2	CAISASGIQETQYF	TGTGCCATCAGTGCTAGCGGGATTCAGGAGACCCAGTACTTC
.	TRBV6-5	TRBJ2-7	15	.	CASSYHPTGSYEQYF	TGTGCCAGCAGTTACCACCCGACGGGCTCCTACGAGCAGTACTTC
.	TRBV6-6	TRBJ2-3	15	.	CASSPRDLDTDTQYF	TGTGCCAGCAGTCCCCGGGACTTAGACACAGATACGCAGTATTTT
.	TRBV4-1	TRBJ1-1	15	.	CASSQDQGIGTEAFF	TGCGCCAGCAGCCAAGATCAGGGGATCGGCACTGAAGCTTTCTTT
.	TRBV7-9	TRBJ2-2	16	TRBD2	CASSYLAGGNTGELFF	TGTGCCAGCAGCTACCTAGCGGGGGGGAACACCGGGGAGCTGTTTTTT
.	TRBV19	TRBJ2-1	15	TRBD1	CASSRTGDSYNEQFF	TGTGCCAGTAGTAGAACAGGGGACTCCTACAATGAGCAGTTCTTC
.	TRBV19	TRBJ2-3	15	.	CATKRSLVGSDTQYF	TGTGCCACCAAAAGATCACTAGTCGGGTCAGATACGCAGTATTTT
.	TRBV7-6	TRBJ2-5	15	.	CASSSTGTQQETQYF	TGTGCCAGCAGCTCAACCGGGACTCAGCAAGAGACCCAGTACTTC
.	TRBV7-2	TRBJ2-7	15	.	CASSFGQGSSYEQYF	TGTGCCAGCAGCTTTGGGCAGGGGAGCTCCTACGAGCAGTACTTC
.	TRBV5-4	TRBJ2-5	16	.	CASSLNVLGGQETQYF	TGTGCCAGCAGCTTGAATGTGCTGGGGGGCCAAGAGACCCAGTACTTC
.	TRBV5-4	TRBJ2-1	15	TRBD1	CASSTPGTGASEQFF	TGTGCCAGCAGCACCCCCGGGACAGGGGCGAGTGAGCAGTTCTTC
.	TRBV28	TRBJ1-6	14	.	CASSLAGKNSPLHF	TGTGCCAGCAGTTTAGCAGGGAAGAATTCACCCCTCCACTTT
.	TRBV7-2	TRBJ2-7	12	.	CASSLTTNEQYF	TGTGCCAGCAGCCTGACTACCAACGAGCAGTACTTC
.	TRBV5-6	TRBJ1-2	15	.	CATMVGPNPNYGYTF	TGTGCCACCATGGTGGGGCCCAACCCCAACTATGGCTACACCTTC
.	TRBV9	TRBJ1-2	14	TRBD1	CASSVTGANYGYTF	TGTGCCAGCAGCGTGACAGGGGCAAACTATGGCTACACCTTC
once	TRBV7-9	TRBJ2-6	17	TRBD1	CASNVGQEFSGANVLTF	TGTGCCAGCAACGTGGGACAGGAGTTCTCTGGGGCCAACGTCCTGACTTTC
once	TRBV5-1	TRBJ1-1	18	.	CASSLWIPTGGGNTEAFF	TGCGCCAGCAGCTTGTGGATCCCTACGGGGGGCGGGAACACTGAAGCTTTCTTT
.	TRBV30	TRBJ1-2	13	.	CAWSVRAVYGYTF	TGTGCCTGGAGTGTACGTGCGGTCTATGGCTACACCTTC
.	TRBV7-6	TRBJ2-3	15	TRBD1	CASSAAPTGSDTQYF	TGTGCCAGCAGTGCCGCACCGACAGGGTCAGATACGCAGTATTTT
.	TRBV11-2	TRBJ2-1	13	TRBD2	CASSQIAGGEQFF	TGTGCCAGCAGCCAAATAGCGGGAGGGGAGCAGTTCTTC
.	TRBV6-1	TRBJ1-4	13	.	CASSLREHEKLFF	TGTGCCAGCAGTCTTCGCGAGCACGAAAAACTGTTTTTT
.	TRBV9	TRBJ2-1	17	TRBD1	CASSRATGTGGYNEQFF	TGTGCCAGCAGCCGAGCTACCGGGACAGGGGGCTACAATGAGCAGTTCTTC
.	TRBV5-6	TRBJ2-1	10	.	CASSLAQGVF	TGTGCCAGCAGCTTGGCTCAAGGGGTCTTC
few	TRBV2	TRBJ1-2	14	.	CASSGGRTNYGYTF	TGTGCCAGCAGCGGGGGGCGGACTAACTATGGCTACACCTTC
few	TRBV4-1	TRBJ2-5	13	TRBD2	CASSQVAGGPQYF	TGCGCCAGCAGCCAAGTAGCGGGGGGGCCCCAGTACTTC
.	TRBV27	TRBJ2-1	15	TRBD2	CASTTRREGLNEQFF	TGTGCCAGCACCACCCGGCGGGAGGGCTTGAATGAGCAGTTCTTC
.	TRBV11-2	TRBJ2-7	15	.	CASSLGAGRGYEQYF	TGTGCCAGCAGCTTAGGGGCAGGCCGGGGGTACGAGCAGTACTTC
.	TRBV30	TRBJ1-2	15	.	CAWSALSWAFNGYTF	TGTGCCTGGAGTGCTCTATCTTGGGCGTTCAATGGCTACACCTTC
.	TRBV2	TRBJ2-1	14	.	CASYEGHSYNEQFF	TGTGCCAGCTACGAGGGCCACTCCTACAATGAGCAGTTCTTC
.	TRBV2	TRBJ2-1	16	.	CASSEEYGLDSDEQFF	TGTGCCAGCAGTGAAGAGTACGGTCTGGATAGCGATGAGCAGTTCTTC
.	TRBV4-3	TRBJ2-3	15	TRBD2	CASSHIAGEPDTQYF	TGCGCCAGCAGCCATATAGCGGGAGAACCAGATACGCAGTATTTT
.	TRBV5-1	TRBJ2-3	15	.	CASSLGGTSTDTQYF	TGCGCCAGCAGCTTGGGGGGCACTAGCACAGATACGCAGTATTTT
few	TRBV2	TRBJ1-6	13	.	CASSDSGNSPLHF	TGTGCCAGCAGTGACAGCGGGAATTCACCCCTCCACTTT
.	TRBV14	TRBJ2-3	13	.	CASSQDYTDTQYF	TGTGCCAGCAGCCAAGACTACACAGATACGCAGTATTTT
.	TRBV27	TRBJ2-7	13	TRBD2	CASKNSGDYEQYF	TGTGCCAGCAAGAACAGCGGGGACTACGAGCAGTACTTC
.	TRBV2	TRBJ2-7	13	TRBD1	CASRTQTGGEQYF	TGTGCCAGCAGGACACAAACAGGGGGCGAGCAGTACTTC
once	TRBV5-6	TRBJ2-5	15	TRBD1	CASSLVGTDQETQYF	TGTGCCAGCAGCTTGGTAGGGACAGACCAAGAGACCCAGTACTTC
.	TRBV10-2	TRBJ2-3	13	.	CASRGEVTDTQYF	TGCGCCAGCAGAGGAGAGGTCACAGATACGCAGTATTTT
.	TRBV4-3	TRBJ2-4	18	TRBD1	CASSQERYRGRAPRIQYF	TGCGCCAGCAGCCAAGAAAGATACAGGGGCCGGGCCCCGAGGATTCAGTACTTC